This TCR beta chain was documented in a study of T cells in Graves' hyperthyroidism and ophthalmopathy. At the level of the study: Before treatment of any kind, peripheral blood was taken at initial diagnosis.

There were TCR beta CDR3 regions amplified from RNA transcripts. Primed by the HTBI set, a first-round RT-PCR was run on the TCR CDR3. TCRdb re-derived calls from the multiplex PCR reads in MiXCR, one entry per CDR3 protein. Among hundreds of thousands of distinct CDR3 sequences, about 18% were seen once, and the ten largest hold just over 55%. In germline, CDR1 is SNHLY, CDR2 FYNNEI. The V end was cut by 9 bases, the J end by 2 bases, with 14 bases between. The CDR3 consists of 13 residues. This clonotype was seen many times. Exclusions: uncontrolled infection, other autoimmune disease, pregnancy, lactation. Based on clinical symptoms, serum thyroxine and TRAb, thyroid ultrasound and orbital computed tomography, diagnoses were reached. PBMCs were obtained from about 10 ml fresh peripheral blood.

The V and J genes are TRBV2 and TRBJ2-7; D not resolved. The sequence derives from a woman between 55 and 75 years old with Graves' ophthalmopathy. Material for sequencing was blood. Written as DNA, the CDR3 is TGTGCCAGTAATTCGTACGGAGCCTACGAGCAGTACTTC. Its protein product is CASNSYGAYEQYF.